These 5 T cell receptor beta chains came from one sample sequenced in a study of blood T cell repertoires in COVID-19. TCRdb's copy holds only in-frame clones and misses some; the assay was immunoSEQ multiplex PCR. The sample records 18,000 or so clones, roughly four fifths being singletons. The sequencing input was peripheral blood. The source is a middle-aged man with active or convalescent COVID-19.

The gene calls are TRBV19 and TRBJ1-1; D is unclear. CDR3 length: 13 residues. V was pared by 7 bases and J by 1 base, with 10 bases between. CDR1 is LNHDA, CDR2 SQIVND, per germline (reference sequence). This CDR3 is CASTLGPNTEAFF. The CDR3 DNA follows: TGTGCCAGTACCCTGGGCCCGAACACTGAAGCTTTCTTT.

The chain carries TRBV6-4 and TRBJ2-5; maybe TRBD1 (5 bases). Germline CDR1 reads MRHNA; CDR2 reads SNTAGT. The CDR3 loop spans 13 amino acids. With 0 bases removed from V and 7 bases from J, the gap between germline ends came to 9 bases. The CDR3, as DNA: TGTGCCAGCAGTGACTCGGACACAGGGACCCAGTACTTC. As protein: CASSDSDTGTQYF.

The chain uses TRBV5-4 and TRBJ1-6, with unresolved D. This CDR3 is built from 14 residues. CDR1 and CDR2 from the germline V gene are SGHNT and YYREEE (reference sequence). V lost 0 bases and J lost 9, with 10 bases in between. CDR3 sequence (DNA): TGTGCCAGCAGCTTGGTCGGGGTGGGTTCACCCCTCCACTTT. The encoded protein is CASSLVGVGSPLHF.

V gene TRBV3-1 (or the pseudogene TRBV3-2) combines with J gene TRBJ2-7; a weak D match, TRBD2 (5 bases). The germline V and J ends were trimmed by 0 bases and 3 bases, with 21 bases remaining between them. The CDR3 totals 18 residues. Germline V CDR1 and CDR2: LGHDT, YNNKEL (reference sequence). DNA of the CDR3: TGTGCCAGCAGCCAAGATAGTGGGAGCTGTGGCAGCGACTACGAGCAGTACTTC. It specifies CASSQDSGSCGSDYEQYF.

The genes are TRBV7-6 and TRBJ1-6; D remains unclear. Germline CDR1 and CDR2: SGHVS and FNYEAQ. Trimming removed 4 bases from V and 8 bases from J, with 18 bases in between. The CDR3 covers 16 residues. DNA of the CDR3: TGTGCCAGCAGCTCGGGGAGGGCCAGCCAAGATTCACCCCTCCACTTT. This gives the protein CASSSGRASQDSPLHF.